This TCR beta chain was identified during a study of cytomegalovirus exposure and HLA in healthy donors (TCRdb year 2017). Describing the broader study: In an earlier analysis of some 550 of the donors, approximately 260 Gb of sequence data and 100 million or so unique TCR beta sequences from 150 million to 200 million T cells were reported. Class I and class II HLA loci were covered by the typing at four-digit resolution. The study profiled the T cell repertoires of hundreds of subjects by immunosequencing and related them to cytomegalovirus serostatus. Besides the first cohort of 666 subjects, a separate validation cohort made up of over 100 different subjects was used. Donor age, sex, ethnicity and CMV serostatus were compiled together with the repertoire data. Rather than using new phenotypic data, the later analysis identified candidate immune exposures from TCR beta sequences and from how often those sequences occurred across donors. Among almost 400 genotyped donors of the cohort, an average of around 240,000 unique TCR beta nucleotide sequences were sequenced per donor, roughly a sixth of them non-productive. An early release covering over 500 HLA-typed donors comprised about 290 gigabases of sequencing data and tens of millions of unique TCR sequences. High-throughput TCR immunosequencing, statistical association of individual TCRs with disease status, and machine learning were combined to predict cytomegalovirus infection status. An earlier analysis of some 600 of the donors applied high-throughput TCR beta sequencing to assess whether each TCR beta V gene segment acted as functional or pseudogenic. Roughly five DR-DQ haplotypes were treated as single units for association and clustering because of strong linkage in the cohort. The number of donors typed differed by locus, with roughly 620-630 for A, B, C, DRB1 and DQB1, 522 for DQA1, 600 to 610 for DPA1, and some 440 for DPB1. In a later genetic analysis, genome-wide SNP genotypes for about 65% of the roughly 700 donors were used, and that subset was treated as a discovery cohort. Every discovery cohort repertoire had been produced on one sequencing platform. Of the approximately 400 genotyped donors, approximately 80% were placed in the genetic ancestry cluster associated with self-reported Caucasian donors. A later analysis re-analyzed previously published TCR beta repertoires from roughly 600 donors and added high-resolution HLA genotyping to study TCR occurrence patterns. The study aimed to test whether cataloging public T cell receptors could reveal signatures of past pathogen exposure.

Points the paper makes about the study in general: This cohort had only TCR beta chains sequenced, and the lack of alpha or paired-chain data limited which features could be detected. A further reported finding was that TCR beta sequences accurately predicted the HLA-A and HLA-B alleles for most subjects in the first cohort. According to a later analysis, parvovirus B19, influenza, CMV and Epstein-Barr virus appeared linked to several top co-occurrence clusters. The sequencing pipeline was judged likely to have produced a cluster of highly shared sequence variants as a technical artifact. In vitro tests confirmed that a few of the cytomegalovirus-associated TCR beta chains recognize cytomegalovirus antigens. It was suggested by the authors that the approach could potentially be generalized to other disease states and immunological phenotypes. Strong co-occurrence of HLA alleles, especially DR and DQ, made assigning TCR associations to individual alleles difficult. A total of 150 to 200 TCR beta chains were listed by the study as associated with cytomegalovirus. For the cohort, immune exposure information was limited to CMV serostatus. According to a later analysis, TCR association rates differed among HLA loci, with DRB1 alleles showing the most associated TCRs and HLA-C alleles showing the fewest. Compared with the 666-donor mean, donors in an Asian-associated ancestry cluster had fewer N-insertions in productive TCRs, according to a later genetic analysis. Most TCR sequences were observed very rarely across donors, whereas some public TCRs were present in many individuals. Linkage disequilibrium might explain the correlated functional status among segregating V segments, but an unknown experimental factor could not be excluded. HLA typing was unavailable for some donors at each locus, so association tests used only the typed subset. The classifier was reported to diagnose cytomegalovirus status with high specificity and sensitivity in both the original cohort and the validation cohort. Because counts were too low, around 18 rarely observed V segments, including chromosome 9 orphons, were left out of the earlier analysis of roughly 600 of the donors. In an earlier analysis of 587 of the donors, most TCR beta V segments appeared in productive rearrangements about 87% or about 30% of the time, broadly matching IMGT annotations. In a later analysis, most CMV-associated TCR beta chains were found to appear HLA-restricted, with HLA associations seemingly driven largely by CMV exposure. In a later genetic analysis, a missense DCLRE1C variant was associated with V-gene and J-gene trimming of TCR beta chains, and the association was replicated in an independent cohort. The presence/absence analyses assumed that sequencing depth was roughly uniform across donors, and that assumption may not be true. In a later analysis, about 17,000 TCR beta sequences were associated with specific HLA alleles at a false discovery rate of 0.05. Compared with equally common non-associated chains, HLA-associated TCR beta chains in a later analysis were more clonally expanded and had lower generation probabilities.

A few counts support this clone. Its antigen is currently not known. Nothing much larger sits one base from this clone, and base qualities are not available. The cohort consisted of fewer than 700 healthy bone marrow donors. At the time of sampling, every cohort member was nominally healthy, though immune exposures that went unrecorded were likely present. The donor was CMV seronegative and was included in the group of hundreds of seronegative cohort members. Each donor provided a peripheral blood sample, and peripheral blood mononuclear cells were used for TCR beta sequencing. Genomic DNA was extracted from the blood cell samples with the Qiagen DNeasy Blood Extraction Kit. The library was generated by the immunoSEQ multiplex PCR assay. For the multiplex PCR, a mixture combining 60 forward primers for TCR Vbeta segments and 13 reverse primers for TCR Jbeta segments was used. A multiplex PCR assay on genomic DNA amplified the CDR3 region of rearranged TCR beta genes. The amplified TCR beta libraries were sequenced on the Illumina HiSeq System as 87-base-pair reads. The source study handled its data this way. In a later analysis, tens of millions of unique TCR beta chains were counted across the roughly 700 repertoires, and roughly 11 million of these chains were shared by at least two donors. Raw reads were error-corrected and collapsed into unique sequences by a nearest-neighbor algorithm in which closely related sequences were merged to remove PCR and sequencing errors. To assign V, D and J gene segments, CDR3 sequences were aligned to IMGT reference sequences. For a sequence to be retained, at least a six-nucleotide match to both a V gene segment and a J gene segment was required. A rearrangement was called productive if the CDR3 had no stop codons and remained in frame with V and J, and every other rearrangement was called non-productive. CDR3 was defined according to IMGT convention as the region running from the second conserved V-encoded cysteine to the conserved J-encoded phenylalanine. Sequences without an unambiguous match to a single V gene segment were excluded from the earlier analysis of 587 of the donors. In an earlier analysis of approximately 560 of the donors, a V segment was called functional when productive rearrangements were above 56.7%, and segregating when the standard deviation between donors exceeded 5%. To diagnose cytomegalovirus status from the catalog of TCR beta chain sequences, a statistical classification framework was built. In a later analysis, TCR nucleotide sequences were compared against IMGT/GENE-DB human TR gene sequences so that V and J genes could be assigned. A later analysis assigned CDR3 sequences and most-parsimonious VDJ recombination scenarios with the TCRdist pipeline. In a later analysis, each TCR beta chain was defined by its CDR3 amino acid sequence together with its V-gene family, and reads lacking a unique V-gene family were excluded. In a later analysis, 450 to 600 highly shared, low-generation-probability nucleotide sequences were removed to address suspected cross-contamination and a sequencing artifact. In a later analysis, a clonal expansion index for each public chain was calculated from normalized within-repertoire ranks of inferred template counts. Generation probabilities in a later analysis came from a VDJ recombination model fitted to out-of-frame rearrangements, and those results were checked against IGoR. Hypergeometric tests were used in a later analysis to score TCR-TCR, TCR-HLA and TCR-CMV co-occurrence, with a repertoire-size bias correction applied to the TCR pairs. False discovery rates were estimated in a later analysis by permuting HLA or CMV assignments 20 times. A later analysis grouped co-occurring TCRs with DBSCAN, adding TCRdist sequence similarity when clustering within HLA-allele-positive subsets. For co-occurrence clustering, repertoires with fewer than 30,000 or more than 120,000 public chains were excluded, along with roughly 5 repertoires with anomalous nucleotide sharing. Not all clones reach the TCRdb copy of this immuneACCESS table, which keeps in-frame sequences only. Checked studies attribute under half of the gap to unresolved V genes and leave the rest unexplained. The DNA gave D and trimming, while V, J and clone size come from that table. The sample records 85,000 to 95,000 clones, less than 8% of which are singletons. About 2% of the sample belongs to the ten largest clones.

This TCR was recovered from a man in his forties or fifties in good health and CMV-seronegative. The sequencing input was PBMCs.

The DNA sequence is as follows: TGTGCCAGCAGATCAGCCGGGACAGGCTACGAGCAGTACTTC. This is translated as CASRSAGTGYEQYF. The rearrangement joined TRBV7-9 to TRBJ2-7, and 8 bases in between align with TRBD1. Inclusive of the bounding cysteine and phenylalanine, the CDR3 is 14 residues long. Just CDR3 DNA is preserved here, 42 bases in frame from base 1. CDR1 SEHNR and CDR2 FQNEAQ were looked up in the germline V gene (reference sequence). V is pruned by 6 bases and J by 3 bases, leaving 7 bases of the junction without a gene match. When the CDR3 is completed using the reference TRBV7-9 and TRBJ2-7 genes on either side, the full variable domain is DTGVSQNPRHKITKRGQNVTFRCDPISEHNRLYWYRQTLGQGPEFLTYFQNEAQLEKSRLLSDRFSAERPKGSFSTLEIQRTEQGDSAMYLCASRSAGTGYEQYFGPGTRLTVT.